A selection of T cell receptor beta chains follows, all from one sample in a study of blood T cell repertoires in COVID-19. Measured with immunoSEQ multiplex PCR; TCRdb has only the in-frame clones, and not every one. The table includes over 85,000 clones, 75% to 85% detected once. Sequencing used peripheral blood. All receptors come from a man aged 65 to 85 with acute or convalescent COVID-19. CDR3s include the opening cysteine and the closing phenylalanine or tryptophan. D genes are given only for firm matches. Clone size is stated in some rows and not others, as once, few, many or a class when expanded.

cdr3_aa cdr3_nt d_call j_call clone_size v_call
CASSEGVGAFAGELFF TGTGCCAGCAGCGAGGGGGTTGGGGCGTTTGCCGGGGAGCTGTTTTTT NA TRBJ2-2 NA TRBV9
CASTNTAGDAYEQYF TGTGCCAGCACCAACACAGCGGGAGACGCCTACGAGCAGTACTTC TRBD2 TRBJ2-7 NA TRBV6-5
CASSWEDWLEGYTF TGCGCCAGCAGCTGGGAGGACTGGCTTGAGGGCTACACCTTC NA TRBJ1-2 NA TRBV5-1
CASSQETGNSPLHF TGTGCCAGCAGCCAAGAGACGGGTAATTCACCCCTCCACTTT NA TRBJ1-6 once TRBV3-1/TRBV3-2
CAWLGTGSNNEQFF TGTGCCTGGTTGGGGACTGGGAGCAACAATGAGCAGTTCTTC NA TRBJ2-1 NA TRBV30
CASSLFTGDTQYF TGTGCCAGCAGCTTATTTACGGGAGATACGCAGTATTTT NA TRBJ2-3 NA TRBV7-6
CASSVASGRAENEQFF TGTGCCAGCAGCGTAGCGAGCGGGAGGGCCGAGAATGAGCAGTTCTTC TRBD2 TRBJ2-1 NA TRBV9
CASSKSLNGHEKLFF TGTGCCAGCAGCAAATCGCTAAATGGGCATGAAAAACTGTTTTTT NA TRBJ1-4 few TRBV4-2
CASSFNRGKEPQHF TGTGCCAGCAGCTTCAACAGGGGCAAGGAGCCCCAGCATTTT TRBD1 TRBJ1-5 few TRBV7-2
CASSLKLAGYNEQFF TGTGCTAGCAGCTTAAAACTAGCGGGCTACAATGAGCAGTTCTTC TRBD2 TRBJ2-1 NA TRBV7-7
CAWRSGRIGTRELFF TGTGCCTGGAGAAGCGGGAGAATCGGCACCCGGGAGCTGTTTTTT TRBD2 TRBJ2-2 NA TRBV30
CAISRGGAGYEQYF TGTGCCATCAGCCGGGGGGGGGCTGGGTACGAGCAGTACTTC TRBD2 TRBJ2-7 NA TRBV10-3
CASSQGGQTQQETQYF TGTGCCAGCAGCCAAGGTGGGCAGACACAACAAGAGACCCAGTACTTC NA TRBJ2-5 few TRBV14
CASRDRVSYGYTF TGTGCCAGCAGGGACAGGGTTAGCTATGGCTACACCTTC TRBD1 TRBJ1-2 NA TRBV6-5
CASSSRDSGNTIYF TGTGCCAGCAGCTCCCGGGACTCTGGAAACACCATATATTTT NA TRBJ1-3 NA TRBV7-9
CASSLSLGGDVTDTQYF TGTGCCAGCAGCTTATCACTCGGGGGGGACGTCACAGATACGCAGTATTTT TRBD2 TRBJ2-3 NA TRBV7-2
CASGKANQGGYGYTF TGTGCCAGCGGCAAAGCGAATCAGGGCGGATATGGCTACACCTTC NA TRBJ1-2 few TRBV9
CASSVGQPTDTQYF TGTGCCAGCAGCGTCGGACAGCCCACAGATACGCAGTATTTT NA TRBJ2-3 NA TRBV9
CASSVGVDFGYTF TGTGCCAGCAGCGTAGGGGTGGACTTTGGCTACACCTTC NA TRBJ1-2 NA TRBV9
CASSIDHQGNYEQYF TGTGCCAGTAGTATAGATCACCAGGGTAACTACGAGCAGTACTTC NA TRBJ2-7 NA TRBV19
CASSKEPQGETDTQYF TGTGCCAGCAGCAAAGAACCACAGGGGGAAACAGATACGCAGTATTTT NA TRBJ2-3 NA TRBV21-1
CASSTRQGRAYEQYF TGTGCCAGTAGCACAAGACAGGGTCGGGCCTACGAGCAGTACTTC TRBD1 TRBJ2-7 NA TRBV19
CASSQDRGRGVGTEAFF TGTGCCAGCAGCCAAGATCGGGGCAGGGGGGTTGGCACTGAAGCTTTCTTT TRBD1 TRBJ1-1 NA TRBV3-1/TRBV3-2
CASSLRAGRGGNTIYF TGTGCCAGCAGCCTCAGGGCGGGGCGGGGTGGAAACACCATATATTTT NA TRBJ1-3 few TRBV7-2
CASSFFTGLGSPLHF TGTGCCAGCAGTTTCTTTACAGGGCTCGGCTCACCCCTCCACTTT NA TRBJ1-6 NA TRBV28
CASSEGTGRETQYF TGTGCCAGCAGTGAAGGGACAGGGAGAGAGACCCAGTACTTC TRBD1 TRBJ2-5 NA TRBV6-1
CASSWTGDSHLGEQYF TGTGCCAGCAGCTGGACCGGGGACAGTCATTTGGGGGAGCAGTACTTC TRBD1 TRBJ2-7 NA TRBV5-6
CASSFALAEETQYF TGTGCCAGCAGTTTCGCCCTGGCTGAAGAGACCCAGTACTTC NA TRBJ2-5 many TRBV27
CASSDGGRRSTDPYGYTF TGTGCCAGCAGTGATGGAGGGAGGAGATCAACTGACCCCTATGGCTACACCTTC NA TRBJ1-2 NA TRBV27
CASSLVQAGTETQYF TGTGCCAGCAGCTTAGTTCAGGCGGGGACGGAGACCCAGTACTTC NA TRBJ2-5 NA TRBV7-2
CAWSLPRGADIQETQYF TGTGCCTGGAGTCTCCCGCGGGGAGCGGACATCCAAGAGACCCAGTACTTC NA TRBJ2-5 NA TRBV30
CAWSGGGLVGYTF TGTGCCTGGAGCGGAGGAGGTCTAGTAGGCTACACCTTC NA TRBJ1-2 few TRBV30
CATQPTGGRIRETQYF TGTGCCACCCAACCTACTGGCGGGAGGATTCGGGAGACCCAGTACTTC TRBD2 TRBJ2-5 NA TRBV15
CASSVDGRKTDTQYF TGTGCCAGCAGTGTGGACGGGAGAAAGACAGATACGCAGTATTTT NA TRBJ2-3 few TRBV2
CASREPGTGQYEQYF TGTGCCAGCAGAGAACCCGGGACAGGTCAGTACGAGCAGTACTTC TRBD1 TRBJ2-7 NA TRBV11-2
CATSDLQGGGAFF TGTGCCACCAGTGATTTGCAGGGGGGCGGAGCTTTCTTT TRBD1 TRBJ1-1 NA TRBV24-1
CATSAWGGTGQETQYF TGTGCCACCAGTGCCTGGGGGGGAACAGGCCAAGAGACCCAGTACTTC TRBD2 TRBJ2-5 NA TRBV24-1
CAIRIGTSGNNEQFF TGTGCCATCAGGATCGGGACTAGCGGAAACAATGAGCAGTTCTTC TRBD2 TRBJ2-1 NA TRBV10-3
CASSLSVQGLASGTENEQFF TGTGCCAGCAGCTTGTCCGTCCAGGGTCTAGCTAGCGGGACGGAAAATGAGCAGTTCTTC TRBD2 TRBJ2-1 NA TRBV5-4
CASALGTSGASTDTQYF TGTGCTAGTGCCCTCGGGACTAGCGGGGCTAGCACAGATACGCAGTATTTT TRBD2 TRBJ2-3 few TRBV12-5
CASSAVWGGGEQFF TGTGCCAGCAGTGCCGTTTGGGGGGGTGGTGAGCAGTTCTTC TRBD2 TRBJ2-1 NA TRBV6-4